This paragraph covers one T cell receptor (beta chain) sequence. Its cognate antigen is unknown. Then a second PCR, running roughly 7 to 11 cycles, was carried out with a sample-barcoded 5' primer and a J-beta primer mix. TCRdb itself ran the 5' RACE reads through MiXCR, one entry per CDR3 protein. This table holds 850,000 to 950,000 distinct CDR3 sequences, 29% found once. The sample comes from a study of blood T cells in healthy people across ages. In the study overall: Template switching retrieved approximately one barcoded beta molecule for each two T cells.

General study points: Across the age range, TCR beta diversity per million T cells fell in a roughly linear way. Long-lived donors had more naive CD4+ cells and higher diversity than aged donors.

Material: blood. This sequence originates from a woman of 80 years or more in good health.

This chain's CDR3 is CAWSRGQTYNEQYF. DNA of the CDR3: TGTGCCTGGAGTAGAGGACAAACTTACAATGAGCAGTACTTC. The chain links TRBV30 to TRBJ2-1; possible D gene TRBD1, 5 bases. The J call could be wrong; TRBJ2-7 is a better fit for the DNA end. The CDR3 covers 14 residues. CDR1 and CDR2 (germline): GTSNPN, SVGIG (reference sequence).